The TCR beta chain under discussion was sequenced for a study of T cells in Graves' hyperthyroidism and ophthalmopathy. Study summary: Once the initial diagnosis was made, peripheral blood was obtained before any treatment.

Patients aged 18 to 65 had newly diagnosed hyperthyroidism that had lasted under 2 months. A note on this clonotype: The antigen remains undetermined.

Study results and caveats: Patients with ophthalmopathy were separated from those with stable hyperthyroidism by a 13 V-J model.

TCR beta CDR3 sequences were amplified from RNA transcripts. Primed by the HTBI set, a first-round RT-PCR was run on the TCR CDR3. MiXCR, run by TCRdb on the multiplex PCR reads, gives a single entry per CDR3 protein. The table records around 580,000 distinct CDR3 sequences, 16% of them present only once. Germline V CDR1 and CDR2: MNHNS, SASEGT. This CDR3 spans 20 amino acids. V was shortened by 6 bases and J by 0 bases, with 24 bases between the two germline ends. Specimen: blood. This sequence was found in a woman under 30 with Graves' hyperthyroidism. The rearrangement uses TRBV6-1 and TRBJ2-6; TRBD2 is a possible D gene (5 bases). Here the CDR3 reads CASRTRADNGGASGANVLTF. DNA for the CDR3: TGTGCCAGCAGAACGAGGGCAGATAATGGAGGTGCCTCTGGGGCCAACGTCCTGACTTTC.